Below, 20 T cell receptor beta chains from the same sample are listed, as sequenced in a study of blood T cell repertoires in COVID-19. The data were produced by immunoSEQ multiplex PCR, yet TCRdb's version contains in-frame clones alone and is incomplete. Of around 140,000 clones listed, 86% are singletons. The sequenced material came from peripheral blood. The receptors were gathered from a woman in her sixties with acute or convalescent COVID-19.

The chain combines TRBV6-5 with TRBJ2-1; D unresolved. Looked up from germline, CDR1 is MNHEY and CDR2 is SVGAGI. Trimming left V 0 bases short and J 4 bases short, with 10 bases between. This CDR3 region has 15 residues. The CDR3 region has the DNA TGTGCCAGCAGTTACTCAGGCGGTTGGTACAATGAGCAGTTCTTC. It yields the protein CASSYSGGWYNEQFF.

V gene TRBV29-1 combines with J gene TRBJ2-1, with 8 bases identical to TRBD2. CDR3 length: 15 amino acids. Germline values: CDR1 SQVTM, CDR2 ANQGSEA. V shed 6 bases and J 8 bases; nucleotides not matched to a gene: 15. The CDR3 loop reads CSVGRGSGGFDEQFF. The CDR3 DNA is TGCAGCGTCGGAAGAGGAAGCGGGGGTTTTGATGAGCAGTTCTTC.

This clone occurred once. The chain combines TRBV15 with TRBJ2-7; D is unclear. Germline loops: CDR1 LNHNV, CDR2 YYDKDF (reference sequence). The V end was cut by 0 bases, the J end by 2 bases, with 26 bases between. CDR3 length: 20 residues. The CDR3 DNA is TGTGCCACCAGCAGAGATCGCCAACGCCCTGGGCAGGTACCTACCTACGAGCAGTACTTC. Its translation: CATSRDRQRPGQVPTYEQYF.

This clone was seen a single time. CDR3 region: CASSELAGPGGSPLHF. In nucleotides, the CDR3 is TGTGCCAGCAGTGAATTGGCGGGACCGGGGGGTTCACCCCTCCACTTT. V gene TRBV25-1 combines with J gene TRBJ1-6, with a tentative D call TRBD1 (5 bases). The CDR3 extends over 16 amino acids. Per the germline V gene, CDR1 is MGHDK and CDR2 is SYGVNS. Trimming cost V 1 base and J 9 bases, with 16 bases left between them.

The chain has TRBV29-1 and TRBJ1-2; 12 nucleotides line up with TRBD1. Germline trimming cut 6 bases from V and 7 bases from J; bases unmatched to any gene: 6. This CDR3 has 13 amino acids. Germline CDR1 and CDR2: SQVTM and ANQGSEA. The CDR3 DNA is TGCAGCGTATCTAAGGGACAGGGGGCTGGCTACACCTTC. Protein product: CSVSKGQGAGYTF.

In its sample, this clone was seen a few times. The rearrangement joins TRBV2 to TRBJ2-2; D is ambiguous. Trimming took 8 bases from V and 1 from J, leaving 8 bases between them. Germline assignment: CDR1 SNHLY and CDR2 FYNNEI. The CDR3 covers 13 residues. CDR3 in amino acids: CASSRENTGELFF. CDR3 in DNA: TGTGCCAGCTCGAGAGAGAACACCGGGGAGCTGTTTTTT.

This clone was counted at least ten times. The genes are TRBV6-4 and TRBJ2-1; 10 bases are shared with TRBD2. Germline V lookup: CDR1 MRHNA, CDR2 SNTAGT. J gave up 7 bases and V 6 bases, and 9 bases lay outside the gene matches. The CDR3 has 15 amino acids. CDR3: CASRRSGGAGNEQFF. CDR3 in DNA: TGTGCCAGCAGGAGGAGCGGGGGGGCTGGGAATGAGCAGTTCTTC.

V usage is TRBV7-3 and J usage is TRBJ2-7; maybe TRBD2 (6 bases). V lost 3 bases, J lost 6 bases, and 12 bases lay in between. CDR1 and CDR2 from the germline V gene are SGHTA and FQGTGA. The CDR3 runs 13 residues. In DNA, the CDR3 is TGTGCCAGCAGCTTTATGACCGGGGGCGAGCAGTACTTC. It encodes CASSFMTGGEQYF.

This chain uses TRBV27 with TRBJ2-7, with no clear D. CDR1 and CDR2 from the germline V gene are MNHEY and SMNVEV (reference sequence). This CDR3 spans 12 amino acids. V was pared by 4 bases and J by 5 bases, with 9 bases between. The CDR3 here is CASSSTQNEQYF. As DNA, the CDR3 is TGTGCCAGCAGTTCCACACAGAACGAGCAGTACTTC.

The CDR3 nucleotides are TGCGCCAGCAGCCAAGAGGTGATCCGGGGAGACACTGAAGCTTTCTTT. It translates to CASSQEVIRGDTEAFF. This chain joins TRBV4-1 and TRBJ1-1; D is unresolved. V was trimmed by 0 bases and J by 3 bases, leaving 14 bases between them. The germline V gene encodes CDR1 MGHRA and CDR2 YSYEKL. This CDR3 is built from 16 residues.

The table lists this clone with a count of one. The chain links TRBV3-1 (or the pseudogene TRBV3-2) to TRBJ2-5, with 7 bases aligning to TRBD2. V was pared by 0 bases and J by 5 bases, with 6 bases of the junction left unmatched. The CDR3 has 15 residues. Germline V lookup: CDR1 LGHDT, CDR2 YNNKEL (reference sequence). As DNA, the CDR3 is TGTGCCAGCAGCCAAGATCCAGCGGGGAGGGAGACCCAGTACTTC. This codes for CASSQDPAGRETQYF.

This sequence joins TRBV5-4 and TRBJ2-5; 8 nucleotides match TRBD2. V dropped 0 bases and J dropped 6; count of bases not matched to a gene: 4. The CDR3 sequence is 14 residues long. Germline loops: CDR1 SGHNT, CDR2 YYREEE (reference sequence). The CDR3 loop is CASSLGTSSKTQYF. The CDR3 DNA follows: TGTGCCAGCAGCTTGGGGACTAGCAGCAAGACCCAGTACTTC.

This clone was detected once. The chain employs TRBV7-5 and TRBJ2-7; TRBD1 was called by the table and not checked on the DNA. TRBV7-5 is labeled a pseudogene. This CDR3 comprises 17 residues. The CDR3 loop reads CARSPNRTGGESYEQYF. CDR3 in DNA: TGTGCCAGAAGTCCGAATAGGACAGGGGGAGAATCCTACGAGCAGTACTTC.

This clone was seen a single time. The gene calls are TRBV12-3 or TRBV12-4 and TRBJ2-7; tentative D call: TRBD2 (6 bases). Trimming pared 4 bases from V and 6 bases from J, leaving 13 bases between. The CDR3 length is 13 residues. The CDR3 DNA sequence: TGTGCCAGCAGTTGGGGGAGGCAGTCCGAGCAGTACTTC. It codes for CASSWGRQSEQYF.

The V call is TRBV25-1, the J call TRBJ2-5; 9 nucleotides agree with TRBD1. CDR3 length: 14 amino acids. Per germline, CDR1 MGHDK and CDR2 SYGVNS. V dropped 3 bases and J dropped 4; count of bases not matched to a gene: 3. The DNA for the CDR3 is TGTGCCAGCAGTGACCGGACAGGGGTAGAGACCCAGTACTTC. Its protein is CASSDRTGVETQYF.

This chain connects TRBV7-2 to TRBJ2-1; 9 bases match TRBD2. CDR1 is SGHTA, CDR2 FQGNSA, per germline. This CDR3 region has 15 residues. V shed 4 bases and J 6 bases; nucleotides not matched to a gene: 7. CDR3 loop: CASSWGLARANEQFF. The CDR3 DNA sequence: TGTGCCAGCAGCTGGGGACTAGCTAGGGCCAATGAGCAGTTCTTC.

CDR3 bases: TGTGCCACCAGTGATTTTAGACAGGGGACTAAGACAGATACGCAGTATTTT. Translating gives CATSDFRQGTKTDTQYF. This chain connects TRBV24-1 to TRBJ2-3; possibly TRBD1 for D (8 bases). CDR1 and CDR2 (germline): KGHDR, SFDVKD. This CDR3 has 17 amino acids. V dropped 1 base and J dropped 3 bases, with 16 bases sitting between them.

The chain couples TRBV6-2 or TRBV6-3 to TRBJ1-2, with TRBD1 as a possible D gene (6 bases). Trimming pared 5 bases from V and 4 bases from J, leaving 8 bases between. This CDR3 region has 12 residues. Germline V gives CDR1 MNHEY, CDR2 SVGEGT. The CDR3 protein is CASSRQAYGYTF. Written as DNA, the CDR3 is TGTGCCAGCAGTAGACAGGCCTATGGCTACACCTTC.

The chain employs TRBV27 and TRBJ2-7; D is possibly TRBD1 (6 bases). V lost 4 bases and J lost 2, with 9 bases in between. Germline V lookup: CDR1 MNHEY, CDR2 SMNVEV (reference sequence). This CDR3 is built from 13 residues. The CDR3 DNA follows: TGTGCCAGCAGTTACAGGGTGGCCTACGAGCAGTACTTC. Translated: CASSYRVAYEQYF.

This clone has only one observation. The chain joins TRBV7-2 to TRBJ1-1; TRBD1 aligns across 8 bases. The CDR3 has 15 residues. V trimming: 5 bases; J trimming: 1 base; junction bases outside the gene matches: 6. Germline CDR1 reads SGHTA; CDR2 reads FQGNSA. The CDR3 region is CASSPWTGRNTEAFF. The DNA of the CDR3 is TGTGCCAGCAGCCCCTGGACAGGGAGGAACACTGAAGCTTTCTTT.